These T cell receptor beta chains were read from a single sample in a study of regulatory T cells in long-lasting Graves disease. TCRdb re-called the multiplex PCR reads with MiXCR, one entry per CDR3 protein. The sample includes roughly 300,000 distinct CDR3 sequences, under 25% seen only once; the top ten take approximately 60%. The source was peripheral blood mononuclear cells (PBMCs), collected when the disease was refractory, from a patient treated with antithyroid drugs. The origin of the receptors is a female donor with Graves disease. The CDR3 runs from the conserved cysteine through the conserved F or W. The D gene is left open where the match is weak. For some rows the clone size is stated as once, few or many, or as a class when expanded; others skip it.

clone_size j_call d_call v_call cdr3_nt cdr3_aa
few TRBJ2-4 TRBD1 TRBV2 TGTGCCAGCAGCCAGGACAGGGACCAAAACATTCAGTACTTC CASSQDRDQNIQYF
few TRBJ2-7 TRBD1 TRBV15 TGTGCCACCAGCAGGGAAAAACCGGGACAGATCTACGAGCAGTACTTC CATSREKPGQIYEQYF
many TRBJ1-5 NA TRBV2 TGTGCCAGCACCCACCGGGGGCTTTATCAGCCCCAGCATTTT CASTHRGLYQPQHF
many TRBJ2-5 NA TRBV7-9 TGTGCCAGCAGCTTCCTTTCACGCGTAGCGGAGAATCTAAGGGAGACCCAGTACTTC CASSFLSRVAENLRETQYF
many TRBJ2-1 NA TRBV2 TGTGCCAGCAGTGGGCTTTACAATGAGCAGTTCTTC CASSGLYNEQFF
NA TRBJ1-4 NA TRBV18 TGTGCCAGCTCACTCCCGGGCCCAGGGGCCAAACTGTTTTTT CASSLPGPGAKLFF
many TRBJ1-5 NA TRBV11-2 TGTGCCAGCAGCTTAGTGGGGCATCAGCCCCAGCATTTT CASSLVGHQPQHF
NA TRBJ1-5 NA TRBV19 TGTGCCAGTTGGTCAGAGGATCAGCCCCAGCATTTT CASWSEDQPQHF
NA TRBJ2-1 NA TRBV15 TGTGCCACCAGCAGAGATCGCGGCGGGACTTACAATGAGCAGTTCTTC CATSRDRGGTYNEQFF
many TRBJ1-2 NA TRBV7-2 TGTGCCAGCAGAGTTGGACAGACGTATGGCTACACCTTC CASRVGQTYGYTF
NA TRBJ2-2 NA TRBV19 TGTGCCAGGACACTAGAAACTGGGACCGGGGAGCTGTTTTTT CARTLETGTGELFF
many TRBJ1-1 NA TRBV28 TGTGCCAGCAGTATAACTCGGTCGGCTTTTGCAGCTTTCTTT CASSITRSAFAAFF
NA TRBJ1-3 NA TRBV3-1 TGTGCCAGCAGCGATACAGGCAGCTCTGGAAACACCATATATTTT CASSDTGSSGNTIYF